This TCR beta chain derives from a study of CD8 T cells in ankylosing spondylitis. This clonotype was found many times. Its antigen is unidentified. A quantitative 5'-RACE method, one with molecular barcodes, was used to make TCR beta libraries. One entry per CDR3 protein results from TCRdb running MiXCR on the 5' RACE reads. The sample records over 450,000 distinct CDR3 sequences, approximately 11% being singletons. The CDR3 contains 15 residues. CDR1 and CDR2 from the germline V gene are MNHNS and SASEGT. Trimming took 6 bases from V and 0 from J, leaving 12 bases between them. Findings and caveats of the study: Several highly homologous variants made up a TCR beta motif that seemed to typify ankylosing spondylitis blood. Disease-linked clones displayed a CD8+ phenotype and appeared relatively rarely in peripheral blood. Earlier authors reported some of these motif variants in reactive arthritis synovial fluid and blood. From matched ankylosing spondylitis synovial fluid, disease-linked clones were reportedly recovered at significantly enriched levels.

The chain joins TRBV6-1 to TRBJ1-3; D gene unclear. Source material: blood, either unsorted or a sorted T cell fraction (not recorded which). The TCR sequence derives from a male donor with ankylosing spondylitis. The chain's CDR3 is CASRRASDSGNTIYF. The DNA of the CDR3 is TGTGCCAGCAGGAGGGCCTCCGACTCTGGAAACACCATATATTTT.